The TCR beta chain described here comes from a study of T cell repertoires in cytomegalovirus infection. About the study: CMV epitopes in the study were HLA-C-restricted (recently identified) and HLA-B-restricted (well studied). CMV infection and matching HLA type were both indicated by public TCR beta signatures.

The germline V gene has CDR1 LGHNA and CDR2 YSLEER. V dropped 2 bases and J dropped 3; count of bases not matched to a gene: 8. CDR3 size: 17 residues. Each CDR3 protein is one row after TCRdb ran MiXCR on the reads. The sample carries around 500,000 distinct CDR3 sequences, about 42% recorded once. Study observations and caveats: Using cumulative public TCR beta family frequency, the authors identified those who carried CMV together with the relevant HLA.

In regard to this clonotype: Its antigen is as yet unknown.

The sequencing used cultured PBMCs, collected from culture after CMV antigen stimulation. The origin of this receptor is a human donor in good health (CMV status not recorded). Some clones in this sample may be carry-over from other donors' samples. The chain has TRBV4-3 and TRBJ2-5, with 11 bases aligning to TRBD2. DNA for the CDR3: TGCGCCAGCAGCCAATCCCCCCCGGGACTAGCGGAAGAGACCCAGTACTTC. It is translated as CASSQSPPGLAEETQYF.